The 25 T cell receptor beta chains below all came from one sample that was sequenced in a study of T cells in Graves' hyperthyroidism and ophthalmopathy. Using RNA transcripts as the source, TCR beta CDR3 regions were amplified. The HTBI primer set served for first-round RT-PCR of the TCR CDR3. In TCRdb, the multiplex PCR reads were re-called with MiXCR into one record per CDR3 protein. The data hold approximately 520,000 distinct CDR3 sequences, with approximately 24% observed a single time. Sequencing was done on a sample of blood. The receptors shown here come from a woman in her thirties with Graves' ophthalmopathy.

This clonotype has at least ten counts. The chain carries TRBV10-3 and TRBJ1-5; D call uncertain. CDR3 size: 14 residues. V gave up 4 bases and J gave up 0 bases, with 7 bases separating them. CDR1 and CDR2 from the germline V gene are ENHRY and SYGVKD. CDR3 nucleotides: TGTGCCATCAGTGGGGAGGGTAGCAATCAGCCCCAGCATTTT. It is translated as CAISGEGSNQPQHF.

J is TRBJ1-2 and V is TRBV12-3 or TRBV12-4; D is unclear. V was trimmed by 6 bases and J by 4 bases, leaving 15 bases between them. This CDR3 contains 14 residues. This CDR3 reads CASSPRERFYGYTF. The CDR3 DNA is TGTGCCAGCAGCCCTCGTGAAAGGTTCTATGGCTACACCTTC.

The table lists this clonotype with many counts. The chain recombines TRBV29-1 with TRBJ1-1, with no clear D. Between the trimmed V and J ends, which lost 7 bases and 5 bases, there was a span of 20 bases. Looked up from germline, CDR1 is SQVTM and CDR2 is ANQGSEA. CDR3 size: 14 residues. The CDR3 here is CSAYVDGLTTEAFF. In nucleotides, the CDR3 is TGCAGCGCTTATGTGGACGGCTTAACAACTGAAGCTTTCTTT.

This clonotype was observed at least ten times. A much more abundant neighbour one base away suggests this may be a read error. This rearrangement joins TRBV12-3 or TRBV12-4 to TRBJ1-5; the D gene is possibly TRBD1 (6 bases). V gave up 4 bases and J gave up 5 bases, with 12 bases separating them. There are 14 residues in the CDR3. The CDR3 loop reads CASSSLDSDQPQHF. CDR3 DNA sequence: TGTGCCAGCAGTTCGCTGGACAGTGATCAGCCCCAGCATTTT.

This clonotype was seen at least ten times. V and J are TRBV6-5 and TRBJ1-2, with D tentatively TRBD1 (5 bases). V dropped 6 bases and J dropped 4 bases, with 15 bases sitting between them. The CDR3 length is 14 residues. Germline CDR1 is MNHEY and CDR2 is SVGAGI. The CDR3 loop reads CASSRDPGPYGYTF. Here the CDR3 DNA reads TGTGCCAGCAGCCGGGACCCAGGGCCCTATGGCTACACCTTC.

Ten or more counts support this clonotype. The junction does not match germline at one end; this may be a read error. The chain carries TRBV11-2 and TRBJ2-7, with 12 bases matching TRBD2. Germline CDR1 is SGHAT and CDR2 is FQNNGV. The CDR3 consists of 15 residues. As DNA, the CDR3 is TGCGCCAGCAGCTTGGGACTAGCGGGCCCCTACGAGCAGTACTTC. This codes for CASSLGLAGPYEQYF.

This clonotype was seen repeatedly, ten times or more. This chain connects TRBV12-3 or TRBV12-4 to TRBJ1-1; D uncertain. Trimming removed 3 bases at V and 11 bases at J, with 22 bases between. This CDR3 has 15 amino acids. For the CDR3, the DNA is TGTGCCAGCAGTTTCGGACCCCGGGGTAGGGCTGTGGCTTTCTTT. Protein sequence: CASSFGPRGRAVAFF.

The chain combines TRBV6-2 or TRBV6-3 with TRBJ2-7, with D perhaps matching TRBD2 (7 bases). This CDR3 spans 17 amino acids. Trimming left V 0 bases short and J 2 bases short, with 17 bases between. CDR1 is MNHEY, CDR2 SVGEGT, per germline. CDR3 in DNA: TGTGCCAGCAGTTACTCGATTCCCGGGGGGCCACCCTACGAGCAGTACTTC. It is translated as CASSYSIPGGPPYEQYF.

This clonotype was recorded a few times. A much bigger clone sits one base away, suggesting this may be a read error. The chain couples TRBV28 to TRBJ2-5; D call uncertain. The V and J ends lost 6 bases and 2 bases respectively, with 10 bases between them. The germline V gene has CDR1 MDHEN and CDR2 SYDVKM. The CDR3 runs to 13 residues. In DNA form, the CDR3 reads TGTGCCAGCAGCTCCCGACTGCAAGAGACCCAGTACTTC. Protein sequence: CASSSRLQETQYF.

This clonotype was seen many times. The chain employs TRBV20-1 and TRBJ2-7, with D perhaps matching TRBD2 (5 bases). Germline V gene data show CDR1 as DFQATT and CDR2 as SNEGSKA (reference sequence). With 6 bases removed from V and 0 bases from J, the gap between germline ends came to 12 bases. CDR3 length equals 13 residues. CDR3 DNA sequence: TGCAGTGCCCTAGTAGCGAACTCCTACGAGCAGTACTTC. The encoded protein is CSALVANSYEQYF.

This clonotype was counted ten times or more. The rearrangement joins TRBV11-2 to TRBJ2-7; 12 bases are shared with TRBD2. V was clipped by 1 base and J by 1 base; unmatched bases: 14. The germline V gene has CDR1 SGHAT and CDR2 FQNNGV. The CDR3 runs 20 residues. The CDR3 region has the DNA TGTGCCAGCAGCTTAGTTCTGACTAGCGGGGGCCGTAATCTGTCCTACGAGCAGTACTTC. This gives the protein CASSLVLTSGGRNLSYEQYF. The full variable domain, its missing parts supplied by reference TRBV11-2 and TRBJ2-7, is EAGVAQSPRYKIIEKRQSVAFWCNPISGHATLYWYQQILGQGPKLLIQFQNNGVVDDSQLPKDRFSAERLKGVDSTLKIQPAKLEDSAVYLCASSLVLTSGGRNLSYEQYFGPGTRLTVT.

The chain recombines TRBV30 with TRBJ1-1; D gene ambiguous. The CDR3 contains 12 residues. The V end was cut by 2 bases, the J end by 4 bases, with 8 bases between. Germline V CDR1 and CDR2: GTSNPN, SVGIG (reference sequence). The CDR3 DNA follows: TGTGCCTGGAGTACGTGGGGCACTGAAGCTTTCTTT. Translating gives CAWSTWGTEAFF. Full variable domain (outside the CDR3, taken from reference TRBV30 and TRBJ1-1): SQTIHQWPATLVQPVGSPLSLECTVEGTSNPNLYWYRQAAGRGLQLLFYSVGIGQISSEVPQNLSASRPQDRQFILSSKKLLLSDSGFYLCAWSTWGTEAFFGQGTRLTVV.

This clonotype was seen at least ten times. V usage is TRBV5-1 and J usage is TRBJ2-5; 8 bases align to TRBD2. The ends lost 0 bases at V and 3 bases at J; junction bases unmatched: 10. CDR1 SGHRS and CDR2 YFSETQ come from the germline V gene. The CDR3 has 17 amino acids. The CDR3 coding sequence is TGCGCCAGCAGCTTGGGGAGCAGCGGGGGACCTAAAGAGACCCAGTACTTC. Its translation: CASSLGSSGGPKETQYF.

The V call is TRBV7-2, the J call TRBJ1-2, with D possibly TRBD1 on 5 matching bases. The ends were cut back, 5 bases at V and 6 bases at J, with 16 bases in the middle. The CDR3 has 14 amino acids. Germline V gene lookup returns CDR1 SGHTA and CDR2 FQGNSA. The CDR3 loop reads CASSPRSSRDGYTF. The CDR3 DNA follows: TGTGCCAGCAGCCCCCGGTCCAGCAGGGATGGCTACACCTTC. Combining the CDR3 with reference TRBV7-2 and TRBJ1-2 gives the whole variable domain GAGVSQSPSNKVTEKGKDVELRCDPISGHTALYWYRQSLGQGLEFLIYFQGNSAPDKSGLPSDRFSAERTGGSVSTLTIQRTQQEDSAVYLCASSPRSSRDGYTFGSGTRLTVV.

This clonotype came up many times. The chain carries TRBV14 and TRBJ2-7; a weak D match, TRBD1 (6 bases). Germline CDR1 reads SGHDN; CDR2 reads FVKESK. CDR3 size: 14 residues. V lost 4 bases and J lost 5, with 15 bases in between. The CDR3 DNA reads TGTGCCAGCAGCCCATACAGGGAATTCAACGAGCAGTACTTC. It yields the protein CASSPYREFNEQYF.

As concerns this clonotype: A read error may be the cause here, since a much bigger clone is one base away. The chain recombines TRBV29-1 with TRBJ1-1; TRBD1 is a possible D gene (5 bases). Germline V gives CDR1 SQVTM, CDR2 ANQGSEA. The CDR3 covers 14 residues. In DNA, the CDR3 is TGCAGCGCCCGGTTCGGGGGGGAGGGCACTGAAGCTTGCTTT. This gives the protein CSARFGGEGTEACF.

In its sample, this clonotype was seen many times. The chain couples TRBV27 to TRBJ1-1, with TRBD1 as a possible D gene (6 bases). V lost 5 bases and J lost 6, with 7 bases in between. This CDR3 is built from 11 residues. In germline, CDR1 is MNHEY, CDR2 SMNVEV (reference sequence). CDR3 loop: CASSTGSEAFF. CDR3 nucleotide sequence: TGTGCCAGCAGTACAGGGTCTGAAGCTTTCTTT.

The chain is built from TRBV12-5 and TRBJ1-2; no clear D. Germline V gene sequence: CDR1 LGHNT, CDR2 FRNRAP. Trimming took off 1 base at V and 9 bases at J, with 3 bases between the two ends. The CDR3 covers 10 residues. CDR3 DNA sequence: TGTGCTAGTGGTTTGGACAGCTACACCTTC. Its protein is CASGLDSYTF.

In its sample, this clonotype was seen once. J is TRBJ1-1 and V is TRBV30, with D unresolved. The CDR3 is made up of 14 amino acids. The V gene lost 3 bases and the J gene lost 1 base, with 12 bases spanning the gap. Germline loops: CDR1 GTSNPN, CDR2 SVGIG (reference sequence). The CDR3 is CAWSPIGGNTEAFF. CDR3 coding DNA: TGTGCCTGGAGCCCCATTGGCGGGAACACTGAAGCTTTCTTT.

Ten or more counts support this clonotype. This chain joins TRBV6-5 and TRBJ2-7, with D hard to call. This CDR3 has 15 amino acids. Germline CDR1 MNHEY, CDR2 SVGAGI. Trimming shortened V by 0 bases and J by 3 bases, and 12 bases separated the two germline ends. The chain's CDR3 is CASSYSGQESYEQYF. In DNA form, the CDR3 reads TGTGCCAGCAGTTACTCAGGGCAGGAAAGCTACGAGCAGTACTTC.

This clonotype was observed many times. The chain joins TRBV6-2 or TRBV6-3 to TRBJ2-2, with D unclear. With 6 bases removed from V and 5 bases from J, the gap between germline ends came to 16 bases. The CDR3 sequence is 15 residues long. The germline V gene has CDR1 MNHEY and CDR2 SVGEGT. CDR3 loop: CASSFLRAVTGELFF. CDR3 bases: TGTGCCAGCAGCTTCTTACGAGCCGTAACCGGGGAGCTGTTTTTT.

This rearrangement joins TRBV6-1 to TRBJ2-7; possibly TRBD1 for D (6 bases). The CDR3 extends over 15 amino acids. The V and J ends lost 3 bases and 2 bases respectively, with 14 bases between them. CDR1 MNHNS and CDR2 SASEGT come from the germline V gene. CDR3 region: CASSDPTGGTYEQYF. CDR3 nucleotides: TGTGCCAGCAGTGACCCGACAGGCGGTACCTACGAGCAGTACTTC.

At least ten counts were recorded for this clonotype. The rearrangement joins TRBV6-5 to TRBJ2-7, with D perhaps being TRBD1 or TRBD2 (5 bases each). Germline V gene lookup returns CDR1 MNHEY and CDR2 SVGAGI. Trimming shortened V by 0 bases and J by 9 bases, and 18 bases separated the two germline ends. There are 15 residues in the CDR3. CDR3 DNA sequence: TGTGCCAGCAGTTACTCTACAGGACTTCCCATTATGCAGTACTTC. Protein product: CASSYSTGLPIMQYF.

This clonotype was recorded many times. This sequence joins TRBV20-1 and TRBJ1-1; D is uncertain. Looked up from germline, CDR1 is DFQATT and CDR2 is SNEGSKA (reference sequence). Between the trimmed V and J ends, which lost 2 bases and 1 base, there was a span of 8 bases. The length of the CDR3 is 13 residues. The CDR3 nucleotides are TGCAGTGCTAGATTCCAGGCGAACACTGAAGCTTTCTTT. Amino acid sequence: CSARFQANTEAFF.

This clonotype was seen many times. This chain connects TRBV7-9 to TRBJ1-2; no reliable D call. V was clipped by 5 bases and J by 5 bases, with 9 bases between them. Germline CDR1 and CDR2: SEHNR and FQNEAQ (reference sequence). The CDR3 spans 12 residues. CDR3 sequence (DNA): TGTGCCAGCAGCCCGTCACGGTATGGCTACACCTTC. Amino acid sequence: CASSPSRYGYTF.